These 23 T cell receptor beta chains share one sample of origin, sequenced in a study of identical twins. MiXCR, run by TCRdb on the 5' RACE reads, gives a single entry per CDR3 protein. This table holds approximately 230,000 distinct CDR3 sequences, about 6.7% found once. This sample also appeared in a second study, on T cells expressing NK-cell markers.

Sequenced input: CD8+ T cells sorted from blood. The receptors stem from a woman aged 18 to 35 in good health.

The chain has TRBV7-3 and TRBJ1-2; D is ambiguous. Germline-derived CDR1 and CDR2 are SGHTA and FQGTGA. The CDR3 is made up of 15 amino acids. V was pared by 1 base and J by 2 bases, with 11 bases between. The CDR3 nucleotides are TGTGCCAGCAGCTTAAACCCCCAGACCAACTATGGCTACACCTTC. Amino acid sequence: CASSLNPQTNYGYTF.

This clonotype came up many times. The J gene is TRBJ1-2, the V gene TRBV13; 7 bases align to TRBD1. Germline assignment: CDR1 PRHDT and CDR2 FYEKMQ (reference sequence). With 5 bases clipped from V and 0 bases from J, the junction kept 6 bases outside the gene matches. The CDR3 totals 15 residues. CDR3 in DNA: TGTGCCAGCAGCGGAATGACAGGGACTAACTATGGCTACACCTTC. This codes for CASSGMTGTNYGYTF.

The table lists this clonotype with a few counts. CDR3 region: CSAVELGVEVTEAFF. The CDR3, as DNA: TGCAGTGCAGTGGAGCTGGGGGTTGAGGTCACTGAAGCTTTCTTT. The rearrangement links TRBV20-1 to TRBJ1-1, with D maybe TRBD1 (5 bases). Per the germline V gene, CDR1 is DFQATT and CDR2 is SNEGSKA (reference sequence). The length of the CDR3 is 15 residues. V was trimmed by 6 bases and J by 4 bases, leaving 21 bases between them.

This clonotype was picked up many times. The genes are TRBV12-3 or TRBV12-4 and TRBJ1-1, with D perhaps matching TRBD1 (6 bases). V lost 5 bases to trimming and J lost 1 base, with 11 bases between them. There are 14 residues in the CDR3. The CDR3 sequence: CASSRGGGNTEAFF. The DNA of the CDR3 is TGTGCCAGCAGTCGGGGGGGCGGGAACACTGAAGCTTTCTTT.

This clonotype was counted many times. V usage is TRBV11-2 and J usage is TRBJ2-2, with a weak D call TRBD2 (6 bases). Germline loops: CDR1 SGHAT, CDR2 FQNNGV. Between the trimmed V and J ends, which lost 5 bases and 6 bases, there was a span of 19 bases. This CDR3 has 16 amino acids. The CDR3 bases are TGTGCCAGCAGCCCCCGACTAGTTGCTCTTGCCGGGGAGCTGTTTTTT. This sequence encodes CASSPRLVALAGELFF. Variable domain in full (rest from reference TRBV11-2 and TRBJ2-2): EAGVAQSPRYKIIEKRQSVAFWCNPISGHATLYWYQQILGQGPKLLIQFQNNGVVDDSQLPKDRFSAERLKGVDSTLKIQPAKLEDSAVYLCASSPRLVALAGELFFGEGSRLTVL.

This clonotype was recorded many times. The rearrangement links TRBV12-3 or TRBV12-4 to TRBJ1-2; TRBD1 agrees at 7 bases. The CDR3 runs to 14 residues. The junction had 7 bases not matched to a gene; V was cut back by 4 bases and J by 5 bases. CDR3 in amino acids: CASSYQGGAYGYTF. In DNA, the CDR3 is TGTGCCAGCAGTTATCAGGGGGGGGCTTATGGCTACACCTTC.

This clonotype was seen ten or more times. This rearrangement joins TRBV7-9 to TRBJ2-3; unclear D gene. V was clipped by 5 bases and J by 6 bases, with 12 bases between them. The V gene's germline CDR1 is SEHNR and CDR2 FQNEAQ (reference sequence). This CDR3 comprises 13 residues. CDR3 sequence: CASSPDRSDTQYF. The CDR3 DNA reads TGTGCCAGCAGCCCCGACCGATCGGATACGCAGTATTTT.

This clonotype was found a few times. CDR3 sequence: CATLGGEQFF. CDR3 in DNA: TGTGCCACACTCGGGGGTGAGCAGTTCTTC. J is TRBJ2-1 and V is TRBV12-3 or TRBV12-4; D is perhaps TRBD2 (6 bases). CDR3 size: 10 residues. Trimming removed 10 bases at V and 9 bases at J, with 10 bases between.

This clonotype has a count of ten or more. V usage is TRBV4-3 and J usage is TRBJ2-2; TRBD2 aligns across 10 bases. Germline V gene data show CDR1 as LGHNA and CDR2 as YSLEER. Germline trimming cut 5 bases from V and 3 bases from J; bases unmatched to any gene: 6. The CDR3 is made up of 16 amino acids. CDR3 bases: TGCGCCAGCAGCGGTCTAGCGGGAGAGGACACCGGGGAGCTGTTTTTT. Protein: CASSGLAGEDTGELFF.

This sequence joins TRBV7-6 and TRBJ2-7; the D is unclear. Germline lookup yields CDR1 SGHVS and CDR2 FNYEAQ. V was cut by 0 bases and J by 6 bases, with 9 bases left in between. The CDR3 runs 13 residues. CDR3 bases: TGTGCCAGCAGCTTAGCGGTTGCCGGCGAGCAGTACTTC. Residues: CASSLAVAGEQYF.

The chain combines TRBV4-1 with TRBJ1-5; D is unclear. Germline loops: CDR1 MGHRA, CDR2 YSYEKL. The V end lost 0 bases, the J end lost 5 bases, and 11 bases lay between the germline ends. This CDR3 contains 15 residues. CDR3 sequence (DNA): TGCGCCAGCAGCCAAGAATTGTTGGCCTATCAGCCCCAGCATTTT. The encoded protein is CASSQELLAYQPQHF.

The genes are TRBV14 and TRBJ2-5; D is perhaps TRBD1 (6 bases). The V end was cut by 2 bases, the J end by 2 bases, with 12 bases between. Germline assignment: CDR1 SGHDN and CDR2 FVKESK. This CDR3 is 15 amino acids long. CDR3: CASSQKGGPQETQYF. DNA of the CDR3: TGTGCCAGCAGCCAAAAAGGGGGTCCACAAGAGACCCAGTACTTC.

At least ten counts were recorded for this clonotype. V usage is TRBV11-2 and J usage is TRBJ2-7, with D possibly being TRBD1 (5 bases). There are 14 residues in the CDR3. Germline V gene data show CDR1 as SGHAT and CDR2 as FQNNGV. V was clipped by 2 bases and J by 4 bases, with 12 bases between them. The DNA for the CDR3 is TGTGCCAGCAGCTTACAGGGTGATTTTTACGAGCAGTACTTC. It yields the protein CASSLQGDFYEQYF.

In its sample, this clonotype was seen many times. The CDR3 loop reads CASSLASGVLGEQFF. DNA for the CDR3: TGTGCCAGCAGTTTGGCTAGCGGGGTATTAGGGGAGCAGTTCTTC. V gene TRBV12-3 or TRBV12-4 combines with J gene TRBJ2-1; 9 bases map to TRBD2. There are 15 residues in the CDR3. The V segment lost 3 bases and the J segment 10 bases; nucleotides outside the gene matches: 10.

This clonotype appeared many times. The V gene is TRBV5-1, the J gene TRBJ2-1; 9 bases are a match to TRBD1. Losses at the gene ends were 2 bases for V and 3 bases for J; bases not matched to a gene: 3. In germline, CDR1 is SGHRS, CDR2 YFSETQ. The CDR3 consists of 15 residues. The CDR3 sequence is CASSLQGADYNEQFF. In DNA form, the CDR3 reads TGCGCCAGCAGCTTACAGGGGGCCGACTACAATGAGCAGTTCTTC.

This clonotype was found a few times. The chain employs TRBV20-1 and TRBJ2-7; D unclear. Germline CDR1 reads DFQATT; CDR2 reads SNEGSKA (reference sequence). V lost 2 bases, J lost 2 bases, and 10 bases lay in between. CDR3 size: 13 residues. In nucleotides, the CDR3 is TGCAGTGCTAGACACGGCGGAGCCTACGAGCAGTACTTC. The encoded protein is CSARHGGAYEQYF.

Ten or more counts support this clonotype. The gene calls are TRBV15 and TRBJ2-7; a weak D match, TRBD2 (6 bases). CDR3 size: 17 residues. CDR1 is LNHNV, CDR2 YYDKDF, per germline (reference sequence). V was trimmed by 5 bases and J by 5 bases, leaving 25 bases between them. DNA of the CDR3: TGTGCCACCAGCGCAGAAGTCGGCGGGATCCCGGGAAACGAGCAGTACTTC. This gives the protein CATSAEVGGIPGNEQYF.

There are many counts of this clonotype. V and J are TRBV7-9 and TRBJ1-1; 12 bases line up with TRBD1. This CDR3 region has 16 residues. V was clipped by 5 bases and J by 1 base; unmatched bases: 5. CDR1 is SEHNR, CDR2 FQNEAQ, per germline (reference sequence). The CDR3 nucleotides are TGTGCCAGCAGCCCTCCGGGACAGGGGGCGAACACTGAAGCTTTCTTT. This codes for CASSPPGQGANTEAFF.

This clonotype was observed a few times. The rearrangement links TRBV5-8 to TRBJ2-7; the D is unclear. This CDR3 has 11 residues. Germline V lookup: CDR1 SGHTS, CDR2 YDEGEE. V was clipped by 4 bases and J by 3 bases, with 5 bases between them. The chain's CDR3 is CASSKVYEQYF. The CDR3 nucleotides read TGTGCCAGCAGCAAGGTCTACGAGCAGTACTTC.

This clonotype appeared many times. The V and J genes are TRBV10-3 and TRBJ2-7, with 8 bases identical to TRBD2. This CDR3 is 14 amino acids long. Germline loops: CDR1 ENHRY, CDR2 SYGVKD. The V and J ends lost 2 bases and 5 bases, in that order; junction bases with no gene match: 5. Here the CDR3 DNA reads TGTGCCATCAGTGAGCGGAGACTAGCGAACGAGCAGTACTTC. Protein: CAISERRLANEQYF.

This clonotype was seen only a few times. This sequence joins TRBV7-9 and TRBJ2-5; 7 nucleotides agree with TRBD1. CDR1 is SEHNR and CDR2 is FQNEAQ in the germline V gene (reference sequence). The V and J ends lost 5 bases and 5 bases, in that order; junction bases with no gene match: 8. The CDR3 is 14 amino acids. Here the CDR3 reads CASSPRQGRETQYF. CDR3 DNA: TGTGCCAGCAGCCCAAGACAGGGTCGGGAGACCCAGTACTTC. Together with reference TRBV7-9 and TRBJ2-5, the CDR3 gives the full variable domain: DTGVSQNPRHKITKRGQNVTFRCDPISEHNRLYWYRQTLGQGPEFLTYFQNEAQLEKSRLLSDRFSAERPKGSFSTLEIQRTEQGDSAMYLCASSPRQGRETQYFGPGTRLLVL.

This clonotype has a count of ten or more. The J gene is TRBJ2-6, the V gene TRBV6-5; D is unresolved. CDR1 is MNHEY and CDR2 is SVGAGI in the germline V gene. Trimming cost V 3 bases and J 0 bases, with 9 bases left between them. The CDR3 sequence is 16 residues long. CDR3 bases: TGTGCCAGCAGTTATGACGGAAGCTCTGGGGCCAACGTCCTGACTTTC. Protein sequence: CASSYDGSSGANVLTF.

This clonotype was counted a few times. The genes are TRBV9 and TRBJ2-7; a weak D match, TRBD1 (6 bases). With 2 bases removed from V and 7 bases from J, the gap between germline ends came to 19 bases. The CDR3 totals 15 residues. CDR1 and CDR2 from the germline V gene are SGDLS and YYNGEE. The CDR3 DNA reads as TGTGCCAGCAGCGTCTCCTCCGCTTTACAGGGTGAGCAGTACTTC. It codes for CASSVSSALQGEQYF.